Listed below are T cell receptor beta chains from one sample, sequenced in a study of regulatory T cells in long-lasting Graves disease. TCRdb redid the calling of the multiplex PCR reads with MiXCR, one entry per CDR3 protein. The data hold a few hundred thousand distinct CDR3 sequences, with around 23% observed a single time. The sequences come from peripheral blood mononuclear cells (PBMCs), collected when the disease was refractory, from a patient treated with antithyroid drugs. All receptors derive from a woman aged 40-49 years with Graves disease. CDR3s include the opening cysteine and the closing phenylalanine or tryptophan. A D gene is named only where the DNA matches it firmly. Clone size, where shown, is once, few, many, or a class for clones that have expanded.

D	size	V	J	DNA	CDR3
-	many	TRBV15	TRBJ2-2	TGTGCCACCAGGGTCAGGGCTCGAGGCACCGGGGAGCTGTTTTTT	CATRVRARGTGELFF
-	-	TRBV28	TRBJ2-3	TGTGCCAGCAATACCGGGACTGAGGATACAGATACGCAGTATTTT	CASNTGTEDTDTQYF
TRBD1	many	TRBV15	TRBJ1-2	TGTGCCACCAGCAGGGAACAGGGGGTAATGGGCTACACCTTC	CATSREQGVMGYTF
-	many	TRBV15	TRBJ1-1	TGTGCCACCAGCAGAGGGGGGAACACTGAAGCTTTCTTT	CATSRGGNTEAFF
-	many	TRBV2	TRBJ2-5	TGTGCCAGCAGTGTTCGGCGGGGTCGGGAGACCCAGTACTTC	CASSVRRGRETQYF
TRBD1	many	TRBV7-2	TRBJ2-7	TGTGCCAGCAGCCGAGACAGGGGTGGGTACGAGCAGTACTTC	CASSRDRGGYEQYF
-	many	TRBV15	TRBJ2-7	TGTGCCACCAGCTCACTATATACCTACGAGCAGTACTTC	CATSSLYTYEQYF
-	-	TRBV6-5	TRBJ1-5	TGTGCCAGCAGTTACGCGGAGAATAGCAATCAGCCCCAGCATTTT	CASSYAENSNQPQHF
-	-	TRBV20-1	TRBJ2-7	TGCAGTCAATTATACCCCAAGGGGGCCTACGAGCAGTACTTC	CSQLYPKGAYEQYF
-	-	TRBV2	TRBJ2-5	TGTGCCAGCAGTGAAAGGGGGGGCCCCCAAGAGACCCAGTACTTC	CASSERGGPQETQYF
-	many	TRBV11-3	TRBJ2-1	TGTGCCAGCAGCTTAGGTAGTTGGGGCCACAATGAGCAGTTCTTC	CASSLGSWGHNEQFF
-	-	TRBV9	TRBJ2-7	TGTGCCAGCAGCATAGGACAGCACTACGAGCAGTACTTC	CASSIGQHYEQYF
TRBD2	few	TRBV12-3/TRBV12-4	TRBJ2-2	TGTGCCAGCGTTTTTTGGGCGGGAGGTCCCGGGGAGCTGTTTTTT	CASVFWAGGPGELFF
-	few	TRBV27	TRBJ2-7	TGTGCCAGCAGTTTATCAGGCAGGGTCGAGCAGTACTTC	CASSLSGRVEQYF
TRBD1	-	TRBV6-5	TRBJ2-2	TGTGCCAGCAGTTACGGACAGGTCGGGGAGCTGTTTTTT	CASSYGQVGELFF
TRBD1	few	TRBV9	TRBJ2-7	TGTGCCAGCAGCCCTCGGACAGGGACGTCGGCCGAGCAGTACTTC	CASSPRTGTSAEQYF
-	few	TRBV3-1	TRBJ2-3	TGTGCCAGCAGCCGGGAGGCTTCGACAGATACGCAGTATTTT	CASSREASTDTQYF
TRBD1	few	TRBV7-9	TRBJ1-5	TGTGCCAGCAGCTTAGCGGCGGGACAGACAAATCAGCCCCAGCATTTT	CASSLAAGQTNQPQHF
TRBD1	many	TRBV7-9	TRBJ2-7	TGTGCCAGCAGCTTAGTGGAAGGGACAGGGAACTACGAGCAGTACTTC	CASSLVEGTGNYEQYF
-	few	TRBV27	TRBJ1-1	TGTGCCAGCAGTTGGGGGGGGGGGTTTAACACTGAAGCTTTCTTT	CASSWGGGFNTEAFF
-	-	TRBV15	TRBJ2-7	TGTGCCACCAGCAGAGATCGGGGGACAGCCTCCTACGAGCAGTACTTC	CATSRDRGTASYEQYF
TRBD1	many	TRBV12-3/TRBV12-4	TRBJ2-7	TGTGCCAGCAGTTCGGACAGGGGAATCACCTACGAGCAGTACTTC	CASSSDRGITYEQYF
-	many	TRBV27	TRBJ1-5	TGTGCCAGCAGTCGGACAGATAGCAATCAGCCCCAGCATTTT	CASSRTDSNQPQHF
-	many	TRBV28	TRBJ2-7	TGTGCCAGCAGTTTATGGTCTAAGGGGTCCCCCTACGAGCAGTACTTC	CASSLWSKGSPYEQYF
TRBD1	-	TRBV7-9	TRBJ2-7	TGTGCCAGCAGCTTAGGTTGGGACAGGGATCCCTACGAGCAGTACTTC	CASSLGWDRDPYEQYF
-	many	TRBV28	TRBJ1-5	TGTGCCAGCAGCCTCCGGGGCTATAGCAATCAGCCCCAGCATTTT	CASSLRGYSNQPQHF
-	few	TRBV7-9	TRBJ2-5	TGTGCCAGCAGCTTAGTCCTTGACCCCAAGACCCAGTACTTC	CASSLVLDPKTQYF
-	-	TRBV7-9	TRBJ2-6	TGTGCCAGCAGCTCCCAGGCCCTAGACTCTGGGGCCAACGTCCTGACTTTC	CASSSQALDSGANVLTF
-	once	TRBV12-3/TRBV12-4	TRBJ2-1	TGTGCCAGCAGTTTTATTGACAATGAGCAGTTCTTC	CASSFIDNEQFF
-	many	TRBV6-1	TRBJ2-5	TGTGCCAGTAGGAGGCGGCAGGGGCGCCGGATAATCCAAGAGACCCAGTACTTC	CASRRRQGRRIIQETQYF
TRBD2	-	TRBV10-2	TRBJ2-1	TGCGCCACCTCCCTAGCGGGAGGGAATAATGAGCAGTTCTTC	CATSLAGGNNEQFF
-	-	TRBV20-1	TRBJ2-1	TGCAGTGCCCGACCGCAGCGGAGGAGCTCCTACAATGAGCAGTTCTTC	CSARPQRRSSYNEQFF
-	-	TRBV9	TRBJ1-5	TGTGCCAGCACCCCCGGGTTAGGTAGCAATCAGCCCCAGCATTTT	CASTPGLGSNQPQHF
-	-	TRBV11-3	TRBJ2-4	TGTGCCAGCAGCCATGATTTTGGGTTAGCCAAAAACATTCAGTACTTC	CASSHDFGLAKNIQYF
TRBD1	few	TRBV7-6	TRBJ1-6	TGTGCCAGCAGCTGGGGGACAGCCTATAATTCACCCCTCCACTTT	CASSWGTAYNSPLHF
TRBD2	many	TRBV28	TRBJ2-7	TGTGCCAGCAGTTTGAGAGGCCCCAGGGTAGCGGGCGAGCAGTACTTC	CASSLRGPRVAGEQYF
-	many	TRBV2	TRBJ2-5	TGTGCCAGCAGCTTGAGCAGAGACCAAGAGACCCAGTACTTC	CASSLSRDQETQYF
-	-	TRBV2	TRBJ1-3	TGTGCCAGCAGTGAATTTTACGGGACCTCTGGAAACACCATATATTTT	CASSEFYGTSGNTIYF
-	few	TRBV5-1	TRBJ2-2	TGCGCCAGCAGCCCGATGGAGGGTAGCGGGAACACCGGGGAGCTGTTTTTT	CASSPMEGSGNTGELFF
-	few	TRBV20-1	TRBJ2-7	TGCAGTGCTAGAGATAGGCGGAGGGGTCTACTTAACGAGCAGTACTTC	CSARDRRRGLLNEQYF
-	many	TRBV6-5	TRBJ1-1	TGTGCCAGCAGTTACAAAGGGCAAAACACTGAAGCTTTCTTT	CASSYKGQNTEAFF
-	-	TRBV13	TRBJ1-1	TGTGCCAGCAGCTTAGGATCCAGGGACAATGAAGCTTTCTTT	CASSLGSRDNEAFF
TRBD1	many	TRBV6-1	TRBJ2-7	TGTGCCAGCAGTGACGGACAGGGGTCCTACGAGCAGTACTTC	CASSDGQGSYEQYF
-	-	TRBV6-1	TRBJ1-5	TGTGCCAGCAGCCGGGGAGGGGTGGGCAATCAGCCCCAGCATTTT	CASSRGGVGNQPQHF
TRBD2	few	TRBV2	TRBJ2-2	TGTGCCAGCAGTGATAGGACTAGCGGGACCCTCACCGGGGAGCTGTTTTTT	CASSDRTSGTLTGELFF
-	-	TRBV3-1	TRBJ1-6	TGTGCCAGCAGCCAAGGTTTTGCTCCACCCCTCCACTTT	CASSQGFAPPLHF
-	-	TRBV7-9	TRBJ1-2	TGTGCCAGCAGTTCAAGCCGGGACAACAACTATGGCTACACCTTC	CASSSSRDNNYGYTF
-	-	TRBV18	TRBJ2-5	TGTGCCAGCTCTCCGAGGACAGGAGGGGAAGAGACCCAGTACTTC	CASSPRTGGEETQYF
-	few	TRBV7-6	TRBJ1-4	TGTGCCAGCAGCCTTGGCAGGGTAGCTAATGAAAAACTGTTTTTT	CASSLGRVANEKLFF
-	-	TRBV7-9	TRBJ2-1	TGTGCCAGCAGCTCACCGGGACTGAACTACAATGAGCAGTTCTTC	CASSSPGLNYNEQFF
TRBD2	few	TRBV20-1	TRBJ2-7	TGCAGTGCCCGGACTAGCGGGAGAGTATACGAGCAGTACTTC	CSARTSGRVYEQYF
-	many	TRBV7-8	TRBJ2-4	TGTGCCAGCAGCTTAGTGCCAGTACTAGCCAAAAACATTCAGTACTTC	CASSLVPVLAKNIQYF
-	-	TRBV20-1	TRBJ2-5	TGCAGTGCTAGAGAGGTTCCCCGCGCTCAAGAGACCCAGTACTTC	CSAREVPRAQETQYF
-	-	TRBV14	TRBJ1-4	TGTGCCAGCAGCCAAGTTTGGGGGACCAATGAAAAACTGTTTTTT	CASSQVWGTNEKLFF
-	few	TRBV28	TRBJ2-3	TGTGCCAGCTCTACCCAGTATACGCAGTATTTT	CASSTQYTQYF